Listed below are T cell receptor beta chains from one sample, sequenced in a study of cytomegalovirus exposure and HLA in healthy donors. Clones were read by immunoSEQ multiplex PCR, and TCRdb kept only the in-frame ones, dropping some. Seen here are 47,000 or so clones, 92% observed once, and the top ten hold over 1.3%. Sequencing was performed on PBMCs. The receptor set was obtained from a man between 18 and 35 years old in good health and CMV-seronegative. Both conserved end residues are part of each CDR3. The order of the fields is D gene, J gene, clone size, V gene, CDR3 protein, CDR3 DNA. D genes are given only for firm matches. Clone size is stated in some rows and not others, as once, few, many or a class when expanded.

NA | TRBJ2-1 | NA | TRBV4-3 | CASSQDWGLNSYNEQFF | TGCGCCAGCAGCCAAGATTGGGGCTTGAACTCCTACAATGAGCAGTTCTTC
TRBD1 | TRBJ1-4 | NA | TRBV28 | CASSLGTGVNEKLFF | TGTGCCAGCAGTTTAGGAACAGGGGTAAATGAAAAACTGTTTTTT
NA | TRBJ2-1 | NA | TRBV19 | CASSIPYNEQFF | TGTGCCAGTAGTATCCCGTATAATGAGCAGTTCTTC
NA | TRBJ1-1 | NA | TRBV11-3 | CASSLVGGTEAFF | TGTGCCAGCAGCTTAGTGGGAGGGACTGAAGCTTTCTTT
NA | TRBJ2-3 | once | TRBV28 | CASLGRGLDTQYF | TGTGCCAGCTTGGGGCGGGGTTTGGATACGCAGTATTTT
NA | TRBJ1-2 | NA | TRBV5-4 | CASSLAGPNYGYTF | TGTGCCAGCAGCTTGGCAGGGCCTAACTATGGCTACACCTTC
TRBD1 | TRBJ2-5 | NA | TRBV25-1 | CASSSGTGFETQYF | TGTGCCAGCAGTTCCGGGACAGGGTTTGAGACCCAGTACTTC
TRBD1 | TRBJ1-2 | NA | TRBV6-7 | CASSNRDRDYGYTF | TGTGCCAGCAGTAACCGGGACAGGGACTATGGCTACACCTTC
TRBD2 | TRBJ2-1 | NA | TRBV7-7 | CASSLREASYNEQFF | TGTGCCAGCAGCTTACGGGAGGCCTCCTACAATGAGCAGTTCTTC
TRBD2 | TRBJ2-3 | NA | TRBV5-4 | CASSLPFSGSGTDTQYF | TGTGCCAGCAGTCTTCCCTTTAGCGGGAGCGGAACAGATACGCAGTATTTT
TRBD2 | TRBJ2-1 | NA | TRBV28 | CASISDSGRYEQFF | TGTGCCAGCATTTCGGATAGCGGGAGGTATGAGCAGTTCTTC
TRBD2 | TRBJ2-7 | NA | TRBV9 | CASSAGGLAGGTSSYEQYF | TGTGCCAGCAGCGCCGGAGGACTAGCGGGAGGGACTAGCTCCTACGAGCAGTACTTC
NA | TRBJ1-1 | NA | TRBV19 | CASSLRLTGKAFF | TGTGCCAGTAGTCTCCGATTGACGGGGAAAGCTTTCTTT
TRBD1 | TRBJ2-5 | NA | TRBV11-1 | CASSSKQGLRETQYF | TGTGCCAGCAGCTCCAAACAGGGGCTACGGGAGACCCAGTACTTC
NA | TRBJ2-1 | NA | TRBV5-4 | CASRGGEGNEQFF | TGTGCCAGCAGGGGGGGAGAAGGCAATGAGCAGTTCTTC
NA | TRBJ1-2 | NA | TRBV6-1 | CASSEEFRGGYGYTF | TGTGCCAGCAGTGAAGAGTTTAGGGGTGGATATGGCTACACCTTC
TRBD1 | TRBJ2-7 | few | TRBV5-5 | CASWLPGTGSDEQYF | TGTGCCAGCTGGCTCCCCGGGACAGGGTCCGACGAGCAGTACTTC
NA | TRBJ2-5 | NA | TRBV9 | CASSPWGERETQYF | TGTGCCAGCAGCCCGTGGGGGGAGAGGGAGACCCAGTACTTC
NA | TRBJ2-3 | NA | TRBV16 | CASSQSGTTSTDTQYF | TGTGCCAGCAGCCAATCGGGCACCACTAGCACAGATACGCAGTATTTT
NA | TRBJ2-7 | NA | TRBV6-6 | CASSTSGGTAYEQYF | TGTGCCAGCAGTACCTCGGGCGGGACAGCCTACGAGCAGTACTTC
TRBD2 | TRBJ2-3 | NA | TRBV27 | CASSFSGRVRGPDTQYF | TGTGCCAGCAGTTTCAGCGGGAGGGTCCGGGGACCAGATACGCAGTATTTT
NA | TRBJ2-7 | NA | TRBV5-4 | CASSLGSSYEQYF | TGTGCCAGCAGCTTGGGCAGCTCCTACGAGCAGTACTTC
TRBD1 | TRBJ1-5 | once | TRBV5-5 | CASSRTGVSNQPQHF | TGTGCCAGCAGCCGGACAGGGGTGAGCAATCAGCCCCAGCATTTT
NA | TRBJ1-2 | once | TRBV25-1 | CASSGGVGYTF | TGTGCCAGCAGTGGGGGGGTTGGCTACACCTTC
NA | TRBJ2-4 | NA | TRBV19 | CASSVTGGENIQYF | TGTGCCAGTAGTGTCACAGGGGGGGAAAACATTCAGTACTTC
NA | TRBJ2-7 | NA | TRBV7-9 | CASSSQGREQYF | TGTGCCAGCAGCTCACAGGGAAGAGAGCAGTACTTC
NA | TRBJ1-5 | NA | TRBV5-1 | CASSLEGGNQPQHF | TGCGCCAGCAGCTTGGAAGGAGGCAATCAGCCCCAGCATTTT
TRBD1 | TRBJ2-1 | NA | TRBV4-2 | CASSTGQGGYNEQFF | TGTGCCAGCAGCACGGGACAGGGTGGCTACAATGAGCAGTTCTTC
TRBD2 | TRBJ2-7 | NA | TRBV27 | CASSLIGGGEQYF | TGTGCCAGCAGTTTGATTGGGGGGGGCGAGCAGTACTTC
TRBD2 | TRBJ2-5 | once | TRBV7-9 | CASKWGGGETQYF | TGTGCCAGTAAATGGGGGGGAGGAGAGACCCAGTACTTC
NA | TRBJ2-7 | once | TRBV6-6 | CASSPPLRDYEQYF | TGTGCCAGCAGCCCCCCGCTCCGGGACTACGAGCAGTACTTC
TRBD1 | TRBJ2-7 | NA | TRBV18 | CASSIRDRVSEQYF | TGTGCCAGCTCAATCCGGGACAGGGTAAGCGAGCAGTACTTC
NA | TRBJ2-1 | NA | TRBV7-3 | CASSYTFTAYNEQFF | TGTGCCAGCAGCTACACGTTTACAGCCTACAATGAGCAGTTCTTC
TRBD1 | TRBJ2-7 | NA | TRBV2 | CASRRRDRGHEQYF | TGTGCCAGCAGACGACGGGACAGGGGCCACGAGCAGTACTTC
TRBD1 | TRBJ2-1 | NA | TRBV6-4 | CASSEGQEYYNEQFF | TGTGCCAGCAGTGAGGGACAGGAATACTACAATGAGCAGTTCTTC
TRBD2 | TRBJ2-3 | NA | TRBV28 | CASKGGRETDTQYF | TGTGCCAGCAAAGGCGGGAGGGAGACAGATACGCAGTATTTT
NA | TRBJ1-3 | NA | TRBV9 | CASSVGRFLEKSGNTIYF | TGTGCCAGCAGCGTAGGAAGATTCCTTGAGAAATCTGGAAACACCATATATTTT
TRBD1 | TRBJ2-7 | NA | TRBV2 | CASRGTGGGEQYF | TGTGCCAGCAGGGGGACAGGGGGGGGCGAGCAGTACTTC
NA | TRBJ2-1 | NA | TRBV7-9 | CASSLGTSGEQFF | TGTGCCAGCAGCTTAGGTACGTCGGGTGAGCAGTTCTTC
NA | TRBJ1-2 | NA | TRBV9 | CASSVVPGNYGYTF | TGTGCCAGCAGCGTTGTCCCAGGGAACTATGGCTACACCTTC
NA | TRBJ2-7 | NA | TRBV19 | CASSAALQGYEQYF | TGTGCCAGTAGTGCAGCTTTACAGGGCTACGAGCAGTACTTC
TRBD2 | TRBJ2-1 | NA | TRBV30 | CAWSVLRVSGRVYNEQFF | TGTGCCTGGAGTGTACTACGAGTTAGCGGGAGGGTTTACAATGAGCAGTTCTTC
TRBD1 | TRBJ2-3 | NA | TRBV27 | CASSSPRDRGRRDTQYF | TGTGCCAGCAGTTCCCCCCGGGACAGGGGGCGCAGAGATACGCAGTATTTT
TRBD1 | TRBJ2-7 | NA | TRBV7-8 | CASSRAVGTASYEQYF | TGTGCCAGCAGCAGAGCAGTCGGGACAGCTTCCTACGAGCAGTACTTC
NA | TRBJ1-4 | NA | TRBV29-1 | CSVEEWGQNNEKLFF | TGCAGCGTTGAAGAATGGGGGCAGAATAATGAAAAACTGTTTTTT
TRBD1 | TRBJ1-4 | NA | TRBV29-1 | CSVRQGAVITNEKLFF | TGCAGCGTACGACAGGGGGCGGTTATAACTAATGAAAAACTGTTTTTT
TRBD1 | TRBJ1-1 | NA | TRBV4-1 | CASSHPGQGLEAFF | TGCGCCAGCAGCCACCCCGGACAGGGCCTTGAAGCTTTCTTT
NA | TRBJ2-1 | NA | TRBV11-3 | CASSLNRQSDNEQFF | TGTGCCAGCAGCTTAAATCGGCAAAGCGACAATGAGCAGTTCTTC
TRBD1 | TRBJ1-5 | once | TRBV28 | CASSSWGQNNQPQHF | TGTGCCAGCAGTTCGTGGGGACAGAACAATCAGCCCCAGCATTTT
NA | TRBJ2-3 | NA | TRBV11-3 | CASSFEPSDTQYF | TGTGCCAGCAGTTTTGAGCCCTCAGATACGCAGTATTTT
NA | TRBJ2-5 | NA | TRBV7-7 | CASSANPVGTQYF | TGTGCCAGCAGCGCGAACCCTGTCGGGACCCAGTACTTC
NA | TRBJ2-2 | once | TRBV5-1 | CASSLGGGPNTGELFF | TGCGCCAGCAGCTTGGGGGGGGGCCCCAACACCGGGGAGCTGTTTTTT
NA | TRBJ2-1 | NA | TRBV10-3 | CAISRKEKTFF | TGTGCCATCAGCAGGAAAGAGAAGACGTTCTTC
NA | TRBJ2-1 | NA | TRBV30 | CAWSYGAGTYNEQFF | TGTGCCTGGAGTTATGGGGCGGGGACCTACAATGAGCAGTTCTTC
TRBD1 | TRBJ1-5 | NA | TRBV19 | CASSPDRTGRNQPQHF | TGTGCCAGTAGTCCGGATCGGACAGGGCGCAATCAGCCCCAGCATTTT
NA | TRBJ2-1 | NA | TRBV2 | CASSRRDISYNEQFF | TGTGCCAGCAGTCGTCGGGATATTTCCTACAATGAGCAGTTCTTC
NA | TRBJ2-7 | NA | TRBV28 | CASSLSSEQYF | TGTGCCAGCAGTTTATCCAGCGAGCAGTACTTC
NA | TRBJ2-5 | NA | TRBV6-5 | CASLAGSGPQETQYF | TGTGCCAGCTTGGCCGGGAGTGGTCCACAAGAGACCCAGTACTTC
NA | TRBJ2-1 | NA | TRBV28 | CASSLRVNEQFF | TGTGCCAGCAGCCTCAGGGTAAATGAGCAGTTCTTC
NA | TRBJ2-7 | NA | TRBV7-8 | CASSAGRGGSYEQYF | TGTGCCAGCAGCGCCGGTAGGGGGGGCTCTTACGAGCAGTACTTC